The 30 T cell receptor beta chains presented below share a single source sample, sequenced in a study of OX40 agonist ivuxolimab in advanced cancers. Produced via immunoSEQ multiplex PCR; TCRdb's table is partial and in-frame only. The top ten clones hold approximately 1.5% of a sample with about 83,000 clones, about 86% of them seen once. The material was CD4+ or CD8+ T cells sorted from blood, obtained in a trial of the OX40 agonist ivuxolimab. All receptors derive from an adult with an advanced solid tumor such as melanoma, head and neck, liver or kidney cancer.

The gene calls are TRBV27 and TRBJ2-7; 9 nucleotides line up with TRBD1. Unmatched junction bases numbered 7, after V lost 6 bases and J lost 7 bases. The CDR3 runs to 13 residues. The germline gives CDR1 MNHEY, CDR2 SMNVEV (reference sequence). CDR3 nucleotides: TGTGCCAGCAGCTCTACAGGGGGCTTTGAGCAGTACTTC. Protein sequence: CASSSTGGFEQYF.

The rearrangement links TRBV5-1 to TRBJ2-3; D ambiguous. This CDR3 contains 12 residues. CDR1 SGHRS and CDR2 YFSETQ come from the germline V gene. The V end was cut by 2 bases, the J end by 8 bases, with 9 bases between. The CDR3 protein is CASSLSGGTQYF. CDR3 nucleotide sequence: TGCGCCAGCAGCTTAAGTGGTGGTACGCAGTATTTT.

V gene TRBV29-1 combines with J gene TRBJ1-5; a possible D gene is TRBD1 (6 bases). The germline V gene encodes CDR1 SQVTM and CDR2 ANQGSEA. The length of the CDR3 is 13 residues. Trimming removed 4 bases at V and 3 bases at J, with 10 bases between. The CDR3, as DNA: TGCAGCGTTGGGACAGATCCCAATCAGCCCCAGCATTTT. Translated, it gives CSVGTDPNQPQHF.

The chain links TRBV23-1 to TRBJ1-5; no clear D. TRBV23-1 is recorded as an ORF, its role being uncertain. The V end lost 0 bases, the J end lost 0 bases, and 15 bases lay between the germline ends. The CDR3 length is 18 residues. The CDR3 sequence is CASSQSRGLSCSNQPQHF. The CDR3 bases are TGCGCCAGCAGTCAATCGAGAGGTCTAAGTTGTAGCAATCAGCCCCAGCATTTT.

This clone has more than one count but fewer than ten. The chain is built from TRBV29-1 and TRBJ1-3; D not resolved. This CDR3 comprises 12 residues. Trimming took off 3 bases at V and 1 base at J, with 4 bases between the two ends. CDR1 is SQVTM, CDR2 ANQGSEA, per germline. The CDR3 sequence: CSVDLSGNTIYF. CDR3 DNA: TGCAGCGTTGATTTGTCTGGAAACACCATATATTTT.

The chain joins TRBV4-3 to TRBJ2-6; D uncertain. The germline V gene encodes CDR1 LGHNA and CDR2 YSLEER. The CDR3 spans 16 residues. V gave up 0 bases and J gave up 0 bases, with 6 bases separating them. The CDR3 spells CASSQDRASGANVLTF. CDR3 bases: TGCGCCAGCAGCCAAGATCGTGCCTCTGGGGCCAACGTCCTGACTTTC.

The rearrangement uses TRBV23-1 and TRBJ2-7; 10 bases are a match to TRBD2. TRBV23-1 qualifies as an ORF whose function is uncertain. V lost 5 bases, J lost 6 bases, and 25 bases stayed unmatched. The length of the CDR3 is 20 residues. CDR3 protein: CASSTIRLAGARDGICEQYF. The DNA of the CDR3 is TGCGCCAGCAGTACTATTCGGCTAGCGGGGGCTAGGGACGGGATCTGCGAGCAGTACTTC.

The rearrangement uses TRBV7-2 and TRBJ2-3, with a possible D match to TRBD2 (6 bases). The germline CDR1 and CDR2 sequences are SGHTA and FQGNSA. The length of the CDR3 is 16 residues. Trimming left V 4 bases short and J 0 bases short, with 14 bases between. The CDR3 loop reads CASSSFPRGSTDTQYF. CDR3 nucleotide sequence: TGTGCCAGCAGCTCTTTTCCCCGGGGGAGCACAGATACGCAGTATTTT.

The rearrangement uses TRBV6-5 and TRBJ2-3, with TRBD1 matching 7 bases. Per germline, CDR1 MNHEY and CDR2 SVGAGI. The ends lost 5 bases at V and 10 bases at J; junction bases unmatched: 6. CDR3 length equals 12 residues. The chain's CDR3 is CASSLNRGAQYF. The CDR3, as DNA: TGTGCCAGCAGTCTTAACAGGGGCGCGCAGTATTTT.

This clone was recorded a few times. The chain has TRBV7-6 and TRBJ1-1, with D unresolved. V was clipped by 5 bases and J by 6 bases, with 13 bases between them. This CDR3 region has 13 residues. From germline, CDR1 is SGHVS and CDR2 FNYEAQ. The CDR3 loop is CASSRGRNAEAFF. In DNA form, the CDR3 reads TGTGCCAGCAGCCGTGGTAGGAATGCTGAAGCTTTCTTT.

The chain carries TRBV4-3 and TRBJ1-1; D gene unclear. Germline V lookup: CDR1 LGHNA, CDR2 YSLEER. Trimming pared 0 bases from V and 0 bases from J, leaving 5 bases between. This CDR3 spans 14 amino acids. As DNA, the CDR3 is TGCGCCAGCAGCCAAGATTGGTTGAACACTGAAGCTTTCTTT. It encodes CASSQDWLNTEAFF.

V is TRBV5-4 and J is TRBJ2-3, with 8 positions matching TRBD2. From germline, CDR1 is SGHNT and CDR2 YYREEE (reference sequence). Trimming at V came to 0 bases and at J to 5 bases, leaving 11 bases not matched to a gene. The CDR3 loop spans 17 amino acids. The DNA of the CDR3 is TGTGCCAGCAGCTTGGCAGTGAGCGGGGGCCAAGGAGATACGCAGTATTTT. Translating gives CASSLAVSGGQGDTQYF.

In its sample, this clone was seen a few times. This chain uses TRBV2 with TRBJ1-5; D gene unclear. This CDR3 comprises 13 residues. Germline V lookup: CDR1 SNHLY, CDR2 FYNNEI. Trimming shortened V by 6 bases and J by 5 bases, and 11 bases separated the two germline ends. The CDR3 is CASRRSEDQPQHF. CDR3 nucleotides: TGTGCCAGCAGACGGTCCGAGGATCAGCCCCAGCATTTT.

The chain is built from TRBV9 and TRBJ2-5; D remains unclear. Trimming shortened V by 0 bases and J by 5 bases, and 11 bases separated the two germline ends. Germline-derived CDR1 and CDR2 are SGDLS and YYNGEE. CDR3 length: 14 amino acids. The CDR3 nucleotides are TGTGCCAGCAGCGTAGCTACAGTCGGGGAGACCCAGTACTTC. This codes for CASSVATVGETQYF. Full variable domain (rest looked up from reference TRBV9 and TRBJ2-5): DSGVTQTPKHLITATGQRVTLRCSPRSGDLSVYWYQQSLDQGLQFLIQYYNGEERAKGNILERFSAQQFPDLHSELNLSSLELGDSALYFCASSVATVGETQYFGPGTRLLVL.

The chain carries TRBV4-1 and TRBJ1-4; possibly TRBD1 for D (6 bases). The CDR3 has 17 amino acids. The V gene lost 0 bases and the J gene lost 7 bases, with 18 bases spanning the gap. Per the germline V gene, CDR1 is MGHRA and CDR2 is YSYEKL. CDR3 sequence reads: CASSQDRGPGAVEKLFF. The CDR3 bases are TGCGCCAGCAGCCAAGATAGGGGTCCGGGGGCGGTTGAAAAACTGTTTTTT.

This clone was counted a single time. V gene TRBV2 combines with J gene TRBJ2-2, with a possible D match to TRBD2 (6 bases). The CDR3 loop spans 13 amino acids. Looked up from germline, CDR1 is SNHLY and CDR2 is FYNNEI. With 4 bases removed from V and 6 bases from J, the gap between germline ends came to 9 bases. CDR3 in DNA: TGTGCCAGCAGTGTACGGGAGTCCGGGGAGCTGTTTTTT. Its translation: CASSVRESGELFF.

The chain recombines TRBV4-1 with TRBJ2-1, with D perhaps matching TRBD1 (6 bases). The CDR3 contains 16 residues. Germline assignment: CDR1 MGHRA and CDR2 YSYEKL. Trimming left V 2 bases short and J 0 bases short, with 11 bases between. CDR3 nucleotides: TGCGCCAGCAGCCAACCAACGGACAGCTCCTACAATGAGCAGTTCTTC. Its translation is CASSQPTDSSYNEQFF.

This clone has a handful of counts. The V and J genes are TRBV11-2 and TRBJ1-3; TRBD1 aligns across 8 bases. CDR1 and CDR2 (germline): SGHAT, FQNNGV. This CDR3 region has 16 residues. V shed 0 bases and J 0 bases; nucleotides not matched to a gene: 1. Here the CDR3 reads CASSLEGQVSGNTIYF. As DNA, the CDR3 is TGTGCCAGCAGCTTAGAGGGACAGGTCTCTGGAAACACCATATATTTT.

CDR3 protein: CAISDDWWGNTEAFF. The CDR3 coding sequence is TGTGCCATCAGTGATGATTGGTGGGGGAACACTGAAGCTTTCTTT. The chain recombines TRBV10-3 with TRBJ1-1; D call uncertain. CDR3 length: 15 residues. The V and J ends lost 3 bases and 1 base respectively, with 12 bases between them. Germline assignment: CDR1 ENHRY and CDR2 SYGVKD.

In its sample, this clone was seen once. The chain carries TRBV11-3 and TRBJ1-1; D not resolved. The V end lost 1 base, the J end lost 4 bases, and 4 bases lay between the germline ends. There are 12 residues in the CDR3. Germline V lookup: CDR1 SGHNT, CDR2 YENEEA. In DNA form, the CDR3 reads TGTGCCAGCAGCTTAGGCTTCACTGAAGCTTTCTTT. Translation gives CASSLGFTEAFF. Full variable domain (rest looked up from reference TRBV11-3 and TRBJ1-1): EAGVVQSPRYKIIEKKQPVAFWCNPISGHNTLYWYLQNLGQGPELLIRYENEEAVDDSQLPKDRFSAERLKGVDSTLKIQPAELGDSAVYLCASSLGFTEAFFGQGTRLTVV.

A note on this clone: Sequence at one end of the junction differs from germline and may be a read error. CDR3 sequence: CASSSTKETQYF. CDR3 in DNA: TGTGCTAGCAGCTCCACGAAAGAGACCCAGTACTTC. The gene calls are TRBV7-7 and TRBJ2-5, with D unclear. CDR3 length equals 12 residues. From germline, CDR1 is SSHAT and CDR2 FNYEAQ (reference sequence).

The chain uses TRBV5-4 and TRBJ1-2; the match to TRBD1 covers 11 bases. This CDR3 has 15 residues. Germline V gene lookup returns CDR1 SGHNT and CDR2 YYREEE (reference sequence). The ends lost 3 bases at V and 6 bases at J; junction bases unmatched: 7. This CDR3 is CASSSPGQGGNGYTF. DNA of the CDR3: TGTGCCAGCAGCTCGCCGGGACAGGGGGGTAATGGCTACACCTTC.

CDR3 coding DNA: TGCGCCAGCAGCTCGGACCTAGGGGCTGAAGCTTTCTTT. This codes for CASSSDLGAEAFF. The V call is TRBV5-1, the J call TRBJ1-1; maybe TRBD1 (5 bases). V gave up 3 bases and J gave up 6 bases, with 12 bases separating them. The length of the CDR3 is 13 residues. In germline, CDR1 is SGHRS, CDR2 YFSETQ.

This chain connects TRBV7-3 to TRBJ2-3; 9 nucleotides line up with TRBD2. The CDR3 contains 14 residues. With V trimmed by 10 bases and J by 4 bases, 9 bases remained unmatched. Germline CDR1 reads SGHTA; CDR2 reads FQGTGA. The CDR3 coding sequence is TGTGCCACCACGCGGGGGGGCCCCGCAGATACGCAGTATTTT. This codes for CATTRGGPADTQYF. Based on the CDR3 plus reference TRBV7-3 and TRBJ2-3, the full variable domain is GAGVSQTPSNKVTEKGKYVELRCDPISGHTALYWYRQSLGQGPEFLIYFQGTGAADDSGLPNDRFFAVRPEGSVSTLKIQRTERGDSAVYLCATTRGGPADTQYFGPGTRLTVL.

The chain recombines TRBV10-1 with TRBJ1-5; no definite D call. Germline CDR1 reads WNHNN; CDR2 reads SYGVQD (reference sequence). This CDR3 contains 12 residues. V lost 2 bases and J lost 10, with 9 bases in between. The DNA for the CDR3 is TGCGCCAGCAGTGAGACGTATTTTCCCCAGCATTTT. Its translation is CASSETYFPQHF.

The rearrangement joins TRBV7-2 to TRBJ2-1; the D gene could be TRBD1 or TRBD2 (6 bases each). The V and J ends lost 1 base and 9 bases respectively, with 10 bases between them. CDR1 and CDR2 (germline): SGHTA, FQGNSA. This CDR3 has 13 residues. The CDR3 DNA reads TGTGCCAGCAGCTTAGTAGGGGGAGGTGAGCAGTTCTTC. Translation: CASSLVGGGEQFF.

The chain recombines TRBV28 with TRBJ2-7; the D is unclear. Trimming removed 7 bases from V and 3 bases from J, with 16 bases in between. Germline V lookup: CDR1 MDHEN, CDR2 SYDVKM. CDR3 length: 14 residues. The CDR3 sequence is CASTHGAFRYEQYF. The CDR3 DNA sequence: TGTGCCAGCACCCACGGAGCGTTCCGCTACGAGCAGTACTTC.

The chain is built from TRBV28 and TRBJ2-7; no clear D. The germline gives CDR1 MDHEN, CDR2 SYDVKM. The CDR3 runs 13 residues. Trimming removed 10 bases from V and 3 bases from J, with 16 bases in between. Here the CDR3 DNA reads TGTGCCACGAAGAAAGACGGATACTACGAGCAGTACTTC. It yields the protein CATKKDGYYEQYF.

V and J are TRBV19 and TRBJ1-1; D is possibly TRBD1 (5 bases). CDR3 length equals 15 residues. CDR1 and CDR2 (germline): LNHDA, SQIVND (reference sequence). The V end was cut by 0 bases, the J end by 2 bases, with 10 bases between. The CDR3 DNA is TGTGCCAGTAGTATAGATGGGGGGATCAACACTGAAGCTTTCTTT. Protein product: CASSIDGGINTEAFF.

The chain carries TRBV6-5 and TRBJ1-2; D is unresolved. Trimming removed 4 bases from V and 2 bases from J, with 8 bases in between. CDR1 and CDR2 (germline): MNHEY, SVGAGI. This CDR3 comprises 13 residues. DNA for the CDR3: TGTGCCAGCAGTTCAGCCGCAAACTATGGCTACACCTTC. As protein: CASSSAANYGYTF.